This T cell receptor (beta chain) is drawn from a study of T cells in Graves' hyperthyroidism and ophthalmopathy. Overall study results and limits: Ophthalmopathy was predicted by the model a median of 6.5 months ahead of onset. Most thyroid clonotypes expanded above 0.001 appeared in blood too.

From RNA transcripts, TCR beta CDR3 regions were amplified. TCR CDR3 underwent first-round RT-PCR with the HTBI primer set. TCRdb re-derived calls from the multiplex PCR reads in MiXCR, one entry per CDR3 protein. The sample yields around 300,000 distinct CDR3 sequences, roughly an eighth seen once. This clonotype was seen many times. As yet, its antigen is unknown. V lost 2 bases and J lost 11, with 14 bases in between. The CDR3 is made up of 13 amino acids. The germline CDR1 and CDR2 sequences are SGHAT and FQDESV (reference sequence). Enrolled ophthalmopathy patients presented with a Clinical Activity Score of at least 3, a NOSPECS grade of at least 4, and disease duration under 3 months. Uncontrolled infection, other autoimmune disease, pregnancy or lactation barred patients from enrollment.

The specimen sequenced was blood. This receptor was identified in a woman between 40 and 55 years old with Graves' ophthalmopathy. The V call is TRBV11-1, the J call TRBJ2-3; perhaps TRBD2 as D (5 bases). The DNA for the CDR3 is TGTGCCAGCAGCTTATCAATACGGGATTTGCAGTATTTT. Encoded protein: CASSLSIRDLQYF.